The sequence of this T cell receptor beta chain was determined in a study of cytomegalovirus exposure and HLA in healthy donors. Study-wide results and limits: Likely technical artifact: a cluster of highly shared sequence variants. Follow-up analysis seemed to connect common viral pathogens with several of the most significant clusters identified.

The PCR used 60 Vbeta and 13 Jbeta primers. TCRdb's copy holds only in-frame clones and misses some; the assay was immunoSEQ multiplex PCR. The sample carries some 110,000 clones, roughly four fifths recorded once. With regard to this clone: Its antigen is as yet unknown.

This CDR3 contains 15 residues. V trimming: 4 bases; J trimming: 4 bases; junction bases outside the gene matches: 3. Germline values: CDR1 SGHRS, CDR2 YFSETQ. Participants comprised healthy donors of bone marrow. This clonotype was sampled from a man aged 50-60 years in good health and CMV-seronegative. V and J are TRBV5-1 and TRBJ2-5, with 14 bases identical to TRBD2. Sequencing was performed on PBMCs. The CDR3 coding sequence is TGCGCCAGCAGCGCGACTAGCGGGGGGGCAGAGACCCAGTACTTC. This encodes CASSATSGGAETQYF.